The rows below give T cell receptor beta chains drawn from one sample of a study of neurological immune-mediated disorders. TCRdb recomputed calls from the 5' RACE reads with MiXCR, one row per CDR3 protein. The data contain fewer than 40,000 distinct CDR3 sequences, more than 10% of them singletons. The specimen sequenced was CD4+ T cells from blood. The receptors were gathered from a female donor with HTLV-1-associated myelopathy (HAM/TSP). The CDR3 runs from the conserved cysteine through the conserved F or W. The order of the fields is V gene, D gene, CDR3 length, J gene, clone size, CDR3 DNA, CDR3 protein. D genes are given only for firm matches. Not all rows give a size; the values are once, few, many and, for expanded clones, a class.

v_gene: TRBV29-1; d_gene: -; len: 13; j_gene: TRBJ2-1; abundance: many; CDR3nt: TGCAGCGTTGAAGCCACCAACCTGGGAGAGCAGTTCTTC; CDR3aa: CSVEATNLGEQFF
v_gene: TRBV5-1; d_gene: -; len: 13; j_gene: TRBJ2-5; abundance: many; CDR3nt: TGCGCCCCACGGGGGGCTGCGGGCGAGACCCAGTACTTC; CDR3aa: CAPRGAAGETQYF
v_gene: TRBV20-1; d_gene: -; len: 13; j_gene: TRBJ2-3; abundance: many; CDR3nt: TGCAGTGCTCCCGACTACCTGACAGATACGCAGTATTTT; CDR3aa: CSAPDYLTDTQYF
v_gene: TRBV6-5; d_gene: -; len: 14; j_gene: TRBJ2-3; abundance: medium-sized; CDR3nt: TGTGCCAGCAGTTACTCACCCGGGACAGATACGCAGTATTTT; CDR3aa: CASSYSPGTDTQYF
v_gene: TRBV10-3; d_gene: TRBD2; len: 16; j_gene: TRBJ2-2; abundance: -; CDR3nt: TGTGCCATCAGTGGGACTAGAAGGAGAGTTACCGGGGAGCTGTTTTTT; CDR3aa: CAISGTRRRVTGELFF
v_gene: TRBV20-1; d_gene: TRBD2; len: 15; j_gene: TRBJ2-7; abundance: many; CDR3nt: TGCAGTGCTAGACCTCCCGGACTAGCAACCTACGAGCAGTACTTC; CDR3aa: CSARPPGLATYEQYF
v_gene: TRBV2; d_gene: TRBD1; len: 15; j_gene: TRBJ2-2; abundance: many; CDR3nt: TGTGCCAGCCGACCCGGGACAGGGGTAACCGGGGAGCTGTTTTTT; CDR3aa: CASRPGTGVTGELFF
v_gene: TRBV20-1; d_gene: TRBD2; len: 16; j_gene: TRBJ2-3; abundance: many; CDR3nt: TGCAGTGCTAGAGAGACTAGCGGGTGGCACACAGATACGCAGTATTTT; CDR3aa: CSARETSGWHTDTQYF
v_gene: TRBV20-1; d_gene: TRBD2; len: 14; j_gene: TRBJ2-1; abundance: many; CDR3nt: TGCAGTGCTAGAACCGGGGGGGCCGGCAATGAGCAGTTCTTC; CDR3aa: CSARTGGAGNEQFF
v_gene: TRBV20-1; d_gene: -; len: 13; j_gene: TRBJ2-7; abundance: -; CDR3nt: TGCAGTGCTAGGTTTAGCGGAAGAAACGAGCAGTACTTC; CDR3aa: CSARFSGRNEQYF
v_gene: TRBV5-1; d_gene: -; len: 15; j_gene: TRBJ2-2; abundance: once; CDR3nt: TGCGCCAGCAGCTTGGTTTGGCCGAACACCAGGGAGCTGTTTTTT; CDR3aa: CASSLVWPNTRELFF
v_gene: TRBV7-8; d_gene: TRBD2; len: 16; j_gene: TRBJ2-2; abundance: many; CDR3nt: TGTGCCAGCAGCTTAGTACTAGCGGGAAACACCGGGGAGCTGTTTTTT; CDR3aa: CASSLVLAGNTGELFF
v_gene: TRBV14; d_gene: -; len: 13; j_gene: TRBJ2-5; abundance: many; CDR3nt: TGTGCCAGCAGCCGGACGGGCTCCAGGACCCAGTACTTC; CDR3aa: CASSRTGSRTQYF
v_gene: TRBV5-1; d_gene: -; len: 16; j_gene: TRBJ1-4; abundance: many; CDR3nt: TGCGCCAGCAGCTTGGTCGGCAGAATCCGTAATGAAAAACTGTTTTTT; CDR3aa: CASSLVGRIRNEKLFF
v_gene: TRBV7-3; d_gene: TRBD2; len: 18; j_gene: TRBJ2-6; abundance: few; CDR3nt: TGTGTCAGCAGCTTAATCGCTATGACTAGCTATGGGGCCAACGTCCTGACTTTC; CDR3aa: CVSSLIAMTSYGANVLTF
v_gene: TRBV5-1; d_gene: -; len: 21; j_gene: TRBJ1-2; abundance: -; CDR3nt: -; CDR3aa: CASSFYICSARVVGQGYGYTF
v_gene: TRBV20-1; d_gene: TRBD1; len: 14; j_gene: TRBJ2-5; abundance: many; CDR3nt: TGCAGTGCTAGGAAGACAGGGGTCGAAGAGACCCAGTACTTC; CDR3aa: CSARKTGVEETQYF
v_gene: TRBV2; d_gene: TRBD1; len: 14; j_gene: TRBJ2-7; abundance: many; CDR3nt: TGTGCCAGCAGTGAAGGCAGGGGGTCCTACGAGCAGTACTTC; CDR3aa: CASSEGRGSYEQYF
v_gene: TRBV7-9; d_gene: TRBD2; len: 16; j_gene: TRBJ2-1; abundance: -; CDR3nt: TGTGCCAGCAGCGCCGCTAGCGGGAGGGGTTTAAATGAGCAGTTCTTC; CDR3aa: CASSAASGRGLNEQFF
v_gene: TRBV7-9; d_gene: -; len: 14; j_gene: TRBJ2-3; abundance: many; CDR3nt: TGTGCCAGCAGCTCCCGGGACTTCACAGATACGCAGTATTTT; CDR3aa: CASSSRDFTDTQYF
v_gene: TRBV4-2; d_gene: TRBD1; len: 16; j_gene: TRBJ2-7; abundance: many; CDR3nt: TGTGCCAGCAGCCAAGAGATCACAGGGGGAGGCTACGAGCAGTACTTC; CDR3aa: CASSQEITGGGYEQYF
v_gene: TRBV14; d_gene: -; len: 14; j_gene: TRBJ2-5; abundance: many; CDR3nt: TGTGCCAGCAGCCCCGGTCAGAAGGACGAGACCCAGTACTTC; CDR3aa: CASSPGQKDETQYF
v_gene: TRBV11-2; d_gene: -; len: 14; j_gene: TRBJ2-7; abundance: -; CDR3nt: TGTGCCAGCTGCTTAGTCAGGGAGCCCTACAAGCAGTACTTC; CDR3aa: CASCLVREPYKQYF
v_gene: TRBV5-1; d_gene: -; len: 14; j_gene: TRBJ1-2; abundance: many; CDR3nt: TGCGCCAGCAGCTTGGATGGGACATCTGAGGGCTACACCTTC; CDR3aa: CASSLDGTSEGYTF
v_gene: TRBV10-3; d_gene: TRBD2; len: 14; j_gene: TRBJ2-3; abundance: many; CDR3nt: TGTGCCTCCCAACGAGCGGGGGGCCTCTCAGGGCAGTATTTT; CDR3aa: CASQRAGGLSGQYF
v_gene: TRBV15; d_gene: -; len: 15; j_gene: TRBJ2-3; abundance: many; CDR3nt: TGTGCCACCAGCTTCGAGGCCGGGGGCCCAGATACGCAGTATTTT; CDR3aa: CATSFEAGGPDTQYF
v_gene: TRBV5-1; d_gene: TRBD1; len: 15; j_gene: TRBJ1-2; abundance: many; CDR3nt: TGCGCCAGCAGCTACAACAGGGGGAACGACTATGGCTACACCTTC; CDR3aa: CASSYNRGNDYGYTF
v_gene: TRBV5-1; d_gene: TRBD2; len: 17; j_gene: TRBJ2-3; abundance: -; CDR3nt: TGCGCCAGCAGCTTGGATTGGCTAGCGGGGGGTACAGATACGCAGTATTTT; CDR3aa: CASSLDWLAGGTDTQYF
v_gene: TRBV18; d_gene: TRBD1; len: 13; j_gene: TRBJ1-5; abundance: many; CDR3nt: TGTGCCAGCTCACAGGGGGCGGATCAGCCCCAGCATTTT; CDR3aa: CASSQGADQPQHF
v_gene: TRBV6-4; d_gene: -; len: 13; j_gene: TRBJ2-2; abundance: -; CDR3nt: TGTGCCAGCAGTGACACGAAGACTGGGGAGCTGTTTTTT; CDR3aa: CASSDTKTGELFF
v_gene: TRBV29-1; d_gene: TRBD1; len: 14; j_gene: TRBJ2-7; abundance: many; CDR3nt: TGCAGCGTTGAAGTCCCCTCAGGGGGCGGTGAGCAGTACTTC; CDR3aa: CSVEVPSGGGEQYF
v_gene: TRBV4-2; d_gene: -; len: 16; j_gene: TRBJ2-1; abundance: -; CDR3nt: TGTGCCAGCAGCCCCCGGTACTCGATCTCCTACAATGAGCAGTTCTTC; CDR3aa: CASSPRYSISYNEQFF
v_gene: TRBV3-1; d_gene: -; len: 15; j_gene: TRBJ2-5; abundance: -; CDR3nt: TGTGCCAGCAGCCAAACGAACGGGATTCAGGAGACCCAGTACTTC; CDR3aa: CASSQTNGIQETQYF
v_gene: TRBV29-1; d_gene: TRBD1; len: 12; j_gene: TRBJ1-4; abundance: -; CDR3nt: TGCAGCGCCGGACAGGGTGATGAAAAACTGTTTTTT; CDR3aa: CSAGQGDEKLFF
v_gene: TRBV27; d_gene: TRBD1; len: 15; j_gene: TRBJ1-5; abundance: many; CDR3nt: TGTGCCAGCAGTTGGCGACAGGGAAGCAATCAGCCCCAGCATTTT; CDR3aa: CASSWRQGSNQPQHF
v_gene: TRBV7-2; d_gene: -; len: 14; j_gene: TRBJ2-5; abundance: many; CDR3nt: TGTGCCAGCAGCTCCCAGCTCGGGTTGGAGACCCAGTACTTC; CDR3aa: CASSSQLGLETQYF
v_gene: TRBV20-1; d_gene: -; len: 14; j_gene: TRBJ1-5; abundance: many; CDR3nt: TGCAGTGCTAGAGATGACAGGAGCAATCAGCCCCAGCATTTT; CDR3aa: CSARDDRSNQPQHF
v_gene: TRBV5-1; d_gene: TRBD1; len: 14; j_gene: TRBJ2-7; abundance: medium-sized; CDR3nt: TGCGCCAGCAGCCTAACCGGGACAGACCCCGAGCAGTACTTC; CDR3aa: CASSLTGTDPEQYF
v_gene: TRBV20-1; d_gene: TRBD2; len: 13; j_gene: TRBJ2-5; abundance: many; CDR3nt: TGCAGTGCTAGCGGACTAGCGGGAGAGACCCAGTACTTC; CDR3aa: CSASGLAGETQYF
v_gene: TRBV20-1; d_gene: TRBD1; len: 14; j_gene: TRBJ1-2; abundance: many; CDR3nt: TGCAGTGCTACTTCGGGACAGGGGGCGATTGGCTACACCTTC; CDR3aa: CSATSGQGAIGYTF
v_gene: TRBV20-1; d_gene: TRBD1; len: 13; j_gene: TRBJ1-5; abundance: medium-sized; CDR3nt: TGCAGTGCTAGCCAGGGGGCGGATCAGCCCCAGCATTTT; CDR3aa: CSASQGADQPQHF
v_gene: TRBV5-1; d_gene: -; len: 15; j_gene: TRBJ2-1; abundance: many; CDR3nt: TGCGCCAGCAGCCGGAGGGGAGAGGGGGCAAATGAGCAGTTCTTC; CDR3aa: CASSRRGEGANEQFF
v_gene: TRBV7-9; d_gene: -; len: 11; j_gene: TRBJ1-2; abundance: many; CDR3nt: TGTGCCAGCAGCGCAGGGGTTGGCTACACCTTC; CDR3aa: CASSAGVGYTF
v_gene: TRBV7-2; d_gene: -; len: 16; j_gene: TRBJ1-1; abundance: many; CDR3nt: TGTGCCAGCAGCTTAGTCGGGACACCACCCAACACTGAAGCTTTCTTT; CDR3aa: CASSLVGTPPNTEAFF
v_gene: TRBV7-2; d_gene: -; len: 15; j_gene: TRBJ1-5; abundance: many; CDR3nt: TGTGCCAGCAGCTTAGGAAGCGGCGGGTATCAGCCCCAGCATTTT; CDR3aa: CASSLGSGGYQPQHF
v_gene: TRBV24-1; d_gene: -; len: 13; j_gene: TRBJ2-2; abundance: many; CDR3nt: TGTGCCACCAGTGATTTCCTTACCGGGGAGCTGTTTTTT; CDR3aa: CATSDFLTGELFF
v_gene: TRBV28; d_gene: TRBD1; len: 13; j_gene: TRBJ2-7; abundance: many; CDR3nt: TGTGCCATCGAGGGGTCCTCCAGGGGGGAGCAGTACTTC; CDR3aa: CAIEGSSRGEQYF